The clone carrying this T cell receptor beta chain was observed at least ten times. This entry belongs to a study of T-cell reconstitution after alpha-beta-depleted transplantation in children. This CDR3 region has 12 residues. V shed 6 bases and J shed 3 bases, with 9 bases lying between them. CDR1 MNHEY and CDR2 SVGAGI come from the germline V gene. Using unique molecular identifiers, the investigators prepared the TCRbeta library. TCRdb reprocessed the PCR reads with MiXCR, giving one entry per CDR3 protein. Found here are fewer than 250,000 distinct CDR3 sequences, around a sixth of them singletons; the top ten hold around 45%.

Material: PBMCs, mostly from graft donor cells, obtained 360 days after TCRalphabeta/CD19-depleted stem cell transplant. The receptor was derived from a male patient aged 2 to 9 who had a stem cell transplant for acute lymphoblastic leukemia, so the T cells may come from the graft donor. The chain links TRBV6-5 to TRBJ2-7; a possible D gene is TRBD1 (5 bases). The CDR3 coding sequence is TGTGCCAGCAGGACCCAGGGCTACGAGCAGTACTTC. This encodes CASRTQGYEQYF.